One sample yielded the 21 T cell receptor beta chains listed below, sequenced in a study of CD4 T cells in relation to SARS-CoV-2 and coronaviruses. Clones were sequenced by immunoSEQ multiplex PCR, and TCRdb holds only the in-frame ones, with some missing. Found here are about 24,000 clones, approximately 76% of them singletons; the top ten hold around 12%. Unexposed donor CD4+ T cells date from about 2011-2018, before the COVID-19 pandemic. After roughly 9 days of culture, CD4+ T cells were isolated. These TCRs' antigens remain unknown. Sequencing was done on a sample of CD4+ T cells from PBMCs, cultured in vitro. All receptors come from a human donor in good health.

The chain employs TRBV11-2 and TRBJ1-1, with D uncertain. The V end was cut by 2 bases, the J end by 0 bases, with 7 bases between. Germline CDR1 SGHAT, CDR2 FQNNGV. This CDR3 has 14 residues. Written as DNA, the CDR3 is TGTGCCAGCAGCTTATCAGATATGAACACTGAAGCTTTCTTT. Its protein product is CASSLSDMNTEAFF.

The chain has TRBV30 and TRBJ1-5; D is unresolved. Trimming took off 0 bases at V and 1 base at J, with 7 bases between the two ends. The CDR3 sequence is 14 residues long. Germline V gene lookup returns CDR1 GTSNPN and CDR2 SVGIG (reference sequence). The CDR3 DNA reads TGTGCCTGGAGTGTTGGAGAAAGCAATCAGCCCCAGCATTTT. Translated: CAWSVGESNQPQHF. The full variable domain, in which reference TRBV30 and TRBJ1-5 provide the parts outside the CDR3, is SQTIHQWPATLVQPVGSPLSLECTVEGTSNPNLYWYRQAAGRGLQLLFYSVGIGQISSEVPQNLSASRPQDRQFILSSKKLLLSDSGFYLCAWSVGESNQPQHFGDGTRLSIL.

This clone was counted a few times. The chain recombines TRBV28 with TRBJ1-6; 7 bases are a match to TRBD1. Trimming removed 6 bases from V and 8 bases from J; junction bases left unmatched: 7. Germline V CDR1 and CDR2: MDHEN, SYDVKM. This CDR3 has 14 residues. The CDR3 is CASRQGGDYSPLHF. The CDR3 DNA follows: TGTGCCAGCAGGCAGGGGGGAGATTATTCACCCCTCCACTTT.

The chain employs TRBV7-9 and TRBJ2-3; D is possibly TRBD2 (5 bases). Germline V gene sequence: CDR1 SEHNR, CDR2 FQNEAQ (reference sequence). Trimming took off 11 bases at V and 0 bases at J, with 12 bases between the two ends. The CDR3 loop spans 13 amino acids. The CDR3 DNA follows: TGTGCCGGACGGACTCTTAGCACAGATACGCAGTATTTT. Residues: CAGRTLSTDTQYF. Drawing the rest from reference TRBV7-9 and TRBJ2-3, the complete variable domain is DTGVSQNPRHKITKRGQNVTFRCDPISEHNRLYWYRQTLGQGPEFLTYFQNEAQLEKSRLLSDRFSAERPKGSFSTLEIQRTEQGDSAMYLCAGRTLSTDTQYFGPGTRLTVL.

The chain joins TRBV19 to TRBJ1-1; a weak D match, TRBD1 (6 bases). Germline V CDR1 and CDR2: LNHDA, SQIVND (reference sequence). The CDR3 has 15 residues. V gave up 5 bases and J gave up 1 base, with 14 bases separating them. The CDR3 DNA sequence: TGTGCCAGTAGTTCTTTGACAGGCGGGAACACTGAAGCTTTCTTT. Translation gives CASSSLTGGNTEAFF.

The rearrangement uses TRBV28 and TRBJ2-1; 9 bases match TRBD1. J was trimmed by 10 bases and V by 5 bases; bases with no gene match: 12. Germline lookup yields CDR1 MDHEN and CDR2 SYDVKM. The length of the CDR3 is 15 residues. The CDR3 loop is CASSQSGTGLYEQFF. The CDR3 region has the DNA TGTGCCAGCAGTCAATCCGGGACAGGGCTGTACGAGCAGTTCTTC.

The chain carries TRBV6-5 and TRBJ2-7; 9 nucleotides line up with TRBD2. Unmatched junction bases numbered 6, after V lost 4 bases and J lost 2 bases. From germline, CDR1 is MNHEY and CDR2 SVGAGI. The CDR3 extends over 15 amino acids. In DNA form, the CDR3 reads TGTGCCAGCAGTTGGATAGCGGGAGTGGCCTACGAGCAGTACTTC. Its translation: CASSWIAGVAYEQYF.

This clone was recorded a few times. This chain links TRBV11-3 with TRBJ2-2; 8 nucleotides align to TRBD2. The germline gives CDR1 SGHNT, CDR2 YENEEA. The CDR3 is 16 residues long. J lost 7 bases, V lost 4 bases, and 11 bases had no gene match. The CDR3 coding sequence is TGTGCCAGCAGCTCCTATCGAAGCGGGAGACTCGGGGAGCTGTTTTTT. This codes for CASSSYRSGRLGELFF.

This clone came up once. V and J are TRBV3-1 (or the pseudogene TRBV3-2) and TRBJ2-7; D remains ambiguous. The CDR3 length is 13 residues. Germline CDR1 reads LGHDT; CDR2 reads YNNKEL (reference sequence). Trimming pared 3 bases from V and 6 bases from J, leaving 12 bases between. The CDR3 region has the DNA TGTGCCAGCAGCCATGACGGGTGGGGCGAGCAGTACTTC. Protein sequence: CASSHDGWGEQYF.

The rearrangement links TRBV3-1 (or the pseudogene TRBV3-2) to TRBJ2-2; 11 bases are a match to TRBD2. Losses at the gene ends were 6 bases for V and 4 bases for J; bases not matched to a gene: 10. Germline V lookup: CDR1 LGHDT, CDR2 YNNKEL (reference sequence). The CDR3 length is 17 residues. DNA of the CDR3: TGTGCCAGCAGAGGCATGCTAGCGGGAGGTCCCACCGGGGAGCTGTTTTTT. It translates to CASRGMLAGGPTGELFF.

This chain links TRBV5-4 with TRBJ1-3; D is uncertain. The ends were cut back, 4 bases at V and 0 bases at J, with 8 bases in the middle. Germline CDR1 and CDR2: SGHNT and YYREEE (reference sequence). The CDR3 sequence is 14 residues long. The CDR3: CASSTGNSGNTIYF. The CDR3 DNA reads TGTGCCAGCAGCACCGGGAACTCTGGAAACACCATATATTTT.

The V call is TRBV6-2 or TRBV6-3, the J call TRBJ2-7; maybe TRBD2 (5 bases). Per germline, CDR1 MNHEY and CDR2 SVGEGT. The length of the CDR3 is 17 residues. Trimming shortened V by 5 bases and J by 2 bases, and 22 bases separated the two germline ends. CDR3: CASSSRHLYRETYEQYF. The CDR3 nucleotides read TGTGCCAGCAGTAGCCGCCACCTCTACCGGGAAACCTACGAGCAGTACTTC.

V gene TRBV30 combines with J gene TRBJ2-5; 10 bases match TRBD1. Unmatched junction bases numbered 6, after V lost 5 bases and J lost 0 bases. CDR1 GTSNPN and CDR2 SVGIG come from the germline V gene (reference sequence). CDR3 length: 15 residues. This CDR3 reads CAWLRGQGYQETQYF. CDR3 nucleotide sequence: TGTGCCTGGCTACGGGGACAGGGGTACCAAGAGACCCAGTACTTC. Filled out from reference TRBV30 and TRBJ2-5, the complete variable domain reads SQTIHQWPATLVQPVGSPLSLECTVEGTSNPNLYWYRQAAGRGLQLLFYSVGIGQISSEVPQNLSASRPQDRQFILSSKKLLLSDSGFYLCAWLRGQGYQETQYFGPGTRLLVL.

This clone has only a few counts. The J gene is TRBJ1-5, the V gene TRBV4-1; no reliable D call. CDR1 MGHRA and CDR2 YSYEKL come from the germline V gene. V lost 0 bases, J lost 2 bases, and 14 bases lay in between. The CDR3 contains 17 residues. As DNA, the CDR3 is TGCGCCAGCAGCCAAGATCGACTCGGTACGGGCAATCAGCCCCAGCATTTT. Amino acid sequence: CASSQDRLGTGNQPQHF.

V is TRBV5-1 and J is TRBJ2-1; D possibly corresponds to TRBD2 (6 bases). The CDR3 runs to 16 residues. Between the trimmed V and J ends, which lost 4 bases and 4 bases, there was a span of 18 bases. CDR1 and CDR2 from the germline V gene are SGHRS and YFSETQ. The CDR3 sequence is CASSHSPGLKYNEQFF. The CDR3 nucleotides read TGCGCCAGCAGCCACTCACCGGGACTTAAGTACAATGAGCAGTTCTTC.

The CDR3 spells CATREGDTQYF. DNA for the CDR3: TGTGCCACCAGGGAAGGGGATACGCAGTATTTT. The gene calls are TRBV24-1 and TRBJ2-3; no reliable D call. The CDR3 contains 11 residues. V was trimmed by 7 bases and J by 6 bases, leaving 7 bases between them. Per the germline V gene, CDR1 is KGHDR and CDR2 is SFDVKD.

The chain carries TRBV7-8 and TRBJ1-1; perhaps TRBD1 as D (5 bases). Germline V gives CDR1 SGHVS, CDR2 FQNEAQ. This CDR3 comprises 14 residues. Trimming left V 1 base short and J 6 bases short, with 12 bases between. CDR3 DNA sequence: TGTGCCAGCAGCTTAGGGGGGGGGATCGCTGAAGCTTTCTTT. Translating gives CASSLGGGIAEAFF.

CDR3 DNA: TGTGCCAGCAAGCGGGGGCCAAAGGGCCCTGGGGCCAACGTCCTGACTTTC. This sequence encodes CASKRGPKGPGANVLTF. This sequence joins TRBV14 and TRBJ2-6, with 8 bases aligning to TRBD2. Germline lookup yields CDR1 SGHDN and CDR2 FVKESK. After removal of 7 bases from V and 2 bases from J, the junction contained 10 bases not matched to a gene. This CDR3 is built from 17 residues.

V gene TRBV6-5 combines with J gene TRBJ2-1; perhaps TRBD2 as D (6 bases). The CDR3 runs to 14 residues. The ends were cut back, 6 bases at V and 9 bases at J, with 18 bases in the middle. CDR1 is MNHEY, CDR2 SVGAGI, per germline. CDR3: CASRGFPGTREQFF. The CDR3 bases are TGTGCCAGCAGAGGCTTCCCAGGGACTCGTGAGCAGTTCTTC.

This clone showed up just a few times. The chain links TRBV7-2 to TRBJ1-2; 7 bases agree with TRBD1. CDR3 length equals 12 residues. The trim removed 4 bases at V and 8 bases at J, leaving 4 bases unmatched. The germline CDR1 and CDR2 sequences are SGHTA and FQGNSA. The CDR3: CASSSRTGGYTF. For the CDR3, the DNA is TGTGCCAGCAGCTCCAGGACAGGCGGCTACACCTTC.

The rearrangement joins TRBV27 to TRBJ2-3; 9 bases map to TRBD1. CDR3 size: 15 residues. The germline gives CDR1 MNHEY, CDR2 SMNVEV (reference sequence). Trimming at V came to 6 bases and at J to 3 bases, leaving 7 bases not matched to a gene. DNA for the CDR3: TGTGCCAGCAGATCCACAGGGGGCCCGACAGATACGCAGTATTTT. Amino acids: CASRSTGGPTDTQYF.